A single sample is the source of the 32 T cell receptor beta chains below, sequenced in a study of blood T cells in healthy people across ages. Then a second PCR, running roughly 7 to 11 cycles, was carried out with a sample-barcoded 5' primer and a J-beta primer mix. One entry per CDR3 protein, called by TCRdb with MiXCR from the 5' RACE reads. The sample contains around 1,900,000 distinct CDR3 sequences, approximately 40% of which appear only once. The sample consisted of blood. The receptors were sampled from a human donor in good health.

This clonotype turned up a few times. The CDR3 region has the DNA TGTGCCACCAGTGGGTGGCAAAACGGAGATACGCAGTATTTT. Translating gives CATSGWQNGDTQYF. J is TRBJ2-3 and V is TRBV24-1; no definite D call. The germline CDR1 and CDR2 sequences are KGHDR and SFDVKD. CDR3 length equals 14 residues. V was clipped by 5 bases and J by 5 bases, with 13 bases between them.

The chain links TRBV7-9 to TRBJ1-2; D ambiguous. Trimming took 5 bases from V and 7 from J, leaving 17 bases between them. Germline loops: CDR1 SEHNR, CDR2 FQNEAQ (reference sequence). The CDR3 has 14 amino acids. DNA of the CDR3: TGTGCCAGCAGCCTATCCCGAAACGTTGGTGGCTACACCTTC. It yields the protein CASSLSRNVGGYTF.

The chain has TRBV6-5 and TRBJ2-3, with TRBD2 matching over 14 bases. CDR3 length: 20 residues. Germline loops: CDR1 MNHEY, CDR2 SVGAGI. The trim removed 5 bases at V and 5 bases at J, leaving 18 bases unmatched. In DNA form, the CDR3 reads TGTGCCAGCAGTCTACCGGGACTAGCGGGGGTTGGCGGTAGGGGAGATACGCAGTATTTT. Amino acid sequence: CASSLPGLAGVGGRGDTQYF.

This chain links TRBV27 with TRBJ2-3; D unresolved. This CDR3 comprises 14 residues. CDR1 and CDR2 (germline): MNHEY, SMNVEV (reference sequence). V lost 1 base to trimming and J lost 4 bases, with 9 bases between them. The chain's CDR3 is CASSLFADSDTQYF. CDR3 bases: TGTGCCAGCAGTTTATTCGCTGACTCAGATACGCAGTATTTT.

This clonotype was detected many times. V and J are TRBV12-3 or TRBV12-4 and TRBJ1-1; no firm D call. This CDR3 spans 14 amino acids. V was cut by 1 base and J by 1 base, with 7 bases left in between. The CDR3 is CASSLGGPNTEAFF. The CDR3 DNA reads TGTGCCAGCAGTTTAGGGGGTCCGAACACTGAAGCTTTCTTT.

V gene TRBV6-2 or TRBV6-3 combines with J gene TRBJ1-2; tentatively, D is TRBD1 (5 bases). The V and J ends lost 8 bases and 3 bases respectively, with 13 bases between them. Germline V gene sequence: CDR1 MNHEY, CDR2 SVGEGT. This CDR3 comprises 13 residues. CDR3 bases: TGTGCCAGCTTTGGGGGTGGCGACTATGGCTACACCTTC. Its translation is CASFGGGDYGYTF.

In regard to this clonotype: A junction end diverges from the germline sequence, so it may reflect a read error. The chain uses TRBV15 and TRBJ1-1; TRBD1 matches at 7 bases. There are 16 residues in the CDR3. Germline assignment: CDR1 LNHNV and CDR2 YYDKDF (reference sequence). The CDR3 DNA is TGTGCCACCAGCCTACAGAGACAGGGAATGAACGCTGAAGCTTTCTTT. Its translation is CATSLQRQGMNAEAFF.

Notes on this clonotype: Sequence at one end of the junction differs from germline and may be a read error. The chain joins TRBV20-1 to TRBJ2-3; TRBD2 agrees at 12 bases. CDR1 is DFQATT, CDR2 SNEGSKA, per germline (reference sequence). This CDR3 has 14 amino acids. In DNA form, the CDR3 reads TGCAGCGCTAGCGGGGGGGCCCGCACAGATACGCAGTATTTT. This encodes CSASGGARTDTQYF.

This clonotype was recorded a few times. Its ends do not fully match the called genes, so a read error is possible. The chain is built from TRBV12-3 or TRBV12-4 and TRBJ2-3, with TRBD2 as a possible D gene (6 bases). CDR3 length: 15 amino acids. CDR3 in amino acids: CASSAPGLLGDTQYF. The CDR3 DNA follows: TGCGCCAGCAGCGCCCCGGGACTCCTTGGAGATACGCAGTATTTT.

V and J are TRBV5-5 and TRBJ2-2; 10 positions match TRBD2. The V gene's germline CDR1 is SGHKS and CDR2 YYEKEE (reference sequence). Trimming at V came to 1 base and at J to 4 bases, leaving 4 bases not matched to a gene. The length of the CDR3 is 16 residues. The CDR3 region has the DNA TGTGCCAGCAGCTTGATTACTAGCGGGGTCACCGGGGAGCTGTTTTTT. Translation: CASSLITSGVTGELFF.

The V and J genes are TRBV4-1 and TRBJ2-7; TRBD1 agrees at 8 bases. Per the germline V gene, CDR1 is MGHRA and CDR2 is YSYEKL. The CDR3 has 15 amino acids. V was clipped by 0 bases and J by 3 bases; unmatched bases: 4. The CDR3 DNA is TGCGCCAGCAGCCAAGATGGGACAGGTATCTACGAGCAGTACTTC. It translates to CASSQDGTGIYEQYF.

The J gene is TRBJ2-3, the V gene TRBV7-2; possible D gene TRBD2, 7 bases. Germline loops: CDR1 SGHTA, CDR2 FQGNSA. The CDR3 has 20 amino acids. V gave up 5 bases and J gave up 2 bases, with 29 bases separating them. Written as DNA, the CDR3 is TGTGCCAGCAGCCCCAGGGGAGGTCCTAGCGGTGCCTCTAACACAGATACGCAGTATTTT. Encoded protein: CASSPRGGPSGASNTDTQYF.

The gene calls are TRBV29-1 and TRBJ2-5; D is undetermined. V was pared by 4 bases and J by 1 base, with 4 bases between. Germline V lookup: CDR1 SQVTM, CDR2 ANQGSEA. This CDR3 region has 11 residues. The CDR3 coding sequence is TGCAGCGTTGTAATCCAAGAGACCCAGTACTTC. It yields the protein CSVVIQETQYF.

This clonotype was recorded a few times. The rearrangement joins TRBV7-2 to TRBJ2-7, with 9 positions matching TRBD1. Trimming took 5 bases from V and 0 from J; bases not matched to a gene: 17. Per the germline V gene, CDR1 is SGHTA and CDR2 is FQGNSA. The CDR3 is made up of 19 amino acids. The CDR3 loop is CASSPPPGTGLFSSYEQYF. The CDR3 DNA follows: TGTGCCAGCAGCCCTCCACCCGGGACAGGGCTATTCAGCTCCTACGAGCAGTACTTC.

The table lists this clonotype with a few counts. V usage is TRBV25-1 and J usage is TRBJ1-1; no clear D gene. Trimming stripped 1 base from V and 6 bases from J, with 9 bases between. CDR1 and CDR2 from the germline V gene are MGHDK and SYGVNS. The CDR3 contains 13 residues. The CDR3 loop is CASSEFADPEAFF. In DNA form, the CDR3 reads TGTGCCAGCAGTGAATTTGCAGATCCTGAAGCTTTCTTT.

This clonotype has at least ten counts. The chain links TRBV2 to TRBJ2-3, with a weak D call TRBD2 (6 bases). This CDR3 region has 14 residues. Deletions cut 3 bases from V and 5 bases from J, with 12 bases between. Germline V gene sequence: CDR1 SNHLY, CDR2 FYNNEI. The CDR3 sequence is CASSEFVGGDTQYF. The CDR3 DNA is TGTGCCAGCAGTGAGTTTGTGGGGGGAGATACGCAGTATTTT.

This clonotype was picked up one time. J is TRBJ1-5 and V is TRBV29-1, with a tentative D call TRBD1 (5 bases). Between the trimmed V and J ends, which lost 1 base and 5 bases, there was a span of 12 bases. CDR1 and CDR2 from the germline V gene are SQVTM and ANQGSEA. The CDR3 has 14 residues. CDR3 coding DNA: TGCAGCGTTGAAGTTTCAGGGAGCCATCAGCCCCAGCATTTT. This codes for CSVEVSGSHQPQHF.

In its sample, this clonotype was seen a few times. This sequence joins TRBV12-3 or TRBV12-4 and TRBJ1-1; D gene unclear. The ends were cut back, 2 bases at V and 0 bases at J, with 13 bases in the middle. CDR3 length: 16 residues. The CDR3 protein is CASSLRGEVMNTEAFF. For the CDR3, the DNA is TGTGCCAGCAGTTTACGTGGGGAGGTCATGAACACTGAAGCTTTCTTT.

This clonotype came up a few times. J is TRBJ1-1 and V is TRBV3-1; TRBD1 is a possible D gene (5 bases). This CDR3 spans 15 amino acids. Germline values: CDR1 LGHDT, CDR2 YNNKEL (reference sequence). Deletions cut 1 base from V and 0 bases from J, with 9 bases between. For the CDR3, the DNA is TGTGCCAGCAGCCAAGGACAGAGCATGAACACTGAAGCTTTCTTT. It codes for CASSQGQSMNTEAFF.

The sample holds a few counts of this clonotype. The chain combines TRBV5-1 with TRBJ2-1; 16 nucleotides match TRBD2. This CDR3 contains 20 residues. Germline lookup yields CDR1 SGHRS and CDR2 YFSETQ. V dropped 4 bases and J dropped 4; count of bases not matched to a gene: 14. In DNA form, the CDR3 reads TGCGCCAGCAGCCCGACGACGGGACTAGCGGGGGGGAGTCTGTACAATGAGCAGTTCTTC. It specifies CASSPTTGLAGGSLYNEQFF.

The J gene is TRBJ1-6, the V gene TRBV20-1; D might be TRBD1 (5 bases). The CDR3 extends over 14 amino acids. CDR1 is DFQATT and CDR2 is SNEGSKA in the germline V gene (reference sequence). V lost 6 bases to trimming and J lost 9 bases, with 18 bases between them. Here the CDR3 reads CSAHGGGGSSPLHF. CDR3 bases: TGCAGTGCCCACGGCGGGGGAGGAAGTTCACCCCTCCACTTT.

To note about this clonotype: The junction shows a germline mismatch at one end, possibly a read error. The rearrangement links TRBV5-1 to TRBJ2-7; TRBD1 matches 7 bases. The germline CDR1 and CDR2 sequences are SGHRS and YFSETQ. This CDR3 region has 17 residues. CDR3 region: CASSGNLRDSETYERYF. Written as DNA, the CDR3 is TGCGCCAGCAGCGGGAACCTCCGGGACAGTGAGACCTACGAGCGGTACTTC.

The CDR3, as DNA: TGTGCCAGCAGTTTTGAGTGGGTCCCGGACTATACCACCTACGAGCAGTACTTC. Its protein product is CASSFEWVPDYTTYEQYF. V usage is TRBV28 and J usage is TRBJ2-7, with a tentative D call TRBD2 (6 bases). From germline, CDR1 is MDHEN and CDR2 SYDVKM. Trimming shortened V by 3 bases and J by 2 bases, and 23 bases separated the two germline ends. The CDR3 sequence is 18 residues long.

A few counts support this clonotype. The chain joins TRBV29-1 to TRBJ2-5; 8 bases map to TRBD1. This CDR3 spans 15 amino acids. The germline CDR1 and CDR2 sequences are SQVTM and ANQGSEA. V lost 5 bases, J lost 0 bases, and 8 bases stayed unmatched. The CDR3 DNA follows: TGCAGCGTTCAAAGGCCAGGGGGCTACCAAGAGACCCAGTACTTC. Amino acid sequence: CSVQRPGGYQETQYF.

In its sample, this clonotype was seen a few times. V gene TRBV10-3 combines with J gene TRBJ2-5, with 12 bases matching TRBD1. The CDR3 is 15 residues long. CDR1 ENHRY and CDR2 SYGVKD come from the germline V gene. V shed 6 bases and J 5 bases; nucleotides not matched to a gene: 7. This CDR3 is CAISAGTGGEETQYF. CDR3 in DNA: TGTGCCATCAGCGCCGGGACAGGGGGCGAGGAGACCCAGTACTTC.

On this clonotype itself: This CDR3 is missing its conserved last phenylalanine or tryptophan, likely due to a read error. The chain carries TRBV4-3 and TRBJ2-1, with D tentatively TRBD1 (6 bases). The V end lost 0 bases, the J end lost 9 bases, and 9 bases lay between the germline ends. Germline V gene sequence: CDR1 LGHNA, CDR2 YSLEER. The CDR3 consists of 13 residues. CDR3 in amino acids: CASSQDPRGEQFL. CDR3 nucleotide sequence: TGCGCCAGCAGCCAAGATCCCAGGGGTGAGCAGTTCCTC.

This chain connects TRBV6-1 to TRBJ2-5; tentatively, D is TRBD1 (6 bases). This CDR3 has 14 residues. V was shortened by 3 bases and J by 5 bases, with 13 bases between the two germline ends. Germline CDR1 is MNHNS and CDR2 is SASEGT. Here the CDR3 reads CASSDQLTGETQYF. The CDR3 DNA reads TGTGCCAGCAGTGACCAGTTAACAGGGGAGACCCAGTACTTC.

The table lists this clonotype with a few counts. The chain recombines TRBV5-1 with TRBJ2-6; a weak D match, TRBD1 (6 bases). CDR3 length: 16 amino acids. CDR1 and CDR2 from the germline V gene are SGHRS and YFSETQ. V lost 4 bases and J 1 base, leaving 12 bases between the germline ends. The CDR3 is CASSPDSRSGANVLTF. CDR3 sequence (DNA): TGCGCCAGCAGCCCGGACAGCAGATCTGGGGCCAACGTCCTGACTTTC.

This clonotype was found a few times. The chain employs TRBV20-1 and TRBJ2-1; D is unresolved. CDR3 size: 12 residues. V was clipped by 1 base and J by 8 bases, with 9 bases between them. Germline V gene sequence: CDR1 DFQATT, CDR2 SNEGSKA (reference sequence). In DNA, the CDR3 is TGCAGTGCTAGAGGAAGGCTTGATGAGCAGTTCTTC. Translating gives CSARGRLDEQFF.

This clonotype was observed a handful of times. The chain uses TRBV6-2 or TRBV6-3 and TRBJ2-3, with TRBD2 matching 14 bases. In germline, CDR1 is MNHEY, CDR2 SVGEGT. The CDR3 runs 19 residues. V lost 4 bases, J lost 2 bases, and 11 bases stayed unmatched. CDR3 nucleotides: TGTGCCAGCAGTTGGAGACTAGCGGGGGGGAGTTCCCACACAGATACGCAGTATTTT. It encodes CASSWRLAGGSSHTDTQYF.

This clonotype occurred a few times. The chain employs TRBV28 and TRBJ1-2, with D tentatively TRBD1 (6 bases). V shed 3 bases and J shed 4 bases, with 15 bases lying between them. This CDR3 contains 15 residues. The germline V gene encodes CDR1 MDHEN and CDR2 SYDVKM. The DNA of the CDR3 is TGTGCCAGCAGTTTTCCACCAGGGGACGCCTATGGCTACACCTTC. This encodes CASSFPPGDAYGYTF.

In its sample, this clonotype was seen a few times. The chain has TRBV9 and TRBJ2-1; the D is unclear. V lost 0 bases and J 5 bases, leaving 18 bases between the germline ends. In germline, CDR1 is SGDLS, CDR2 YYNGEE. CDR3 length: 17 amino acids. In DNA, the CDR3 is TGTGCCAGCAGCGTAGCCCGGTCTAGTGCCCCGCACAATGAGCAGTTCTTC. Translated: CASSVARSSAPHNEQFF.